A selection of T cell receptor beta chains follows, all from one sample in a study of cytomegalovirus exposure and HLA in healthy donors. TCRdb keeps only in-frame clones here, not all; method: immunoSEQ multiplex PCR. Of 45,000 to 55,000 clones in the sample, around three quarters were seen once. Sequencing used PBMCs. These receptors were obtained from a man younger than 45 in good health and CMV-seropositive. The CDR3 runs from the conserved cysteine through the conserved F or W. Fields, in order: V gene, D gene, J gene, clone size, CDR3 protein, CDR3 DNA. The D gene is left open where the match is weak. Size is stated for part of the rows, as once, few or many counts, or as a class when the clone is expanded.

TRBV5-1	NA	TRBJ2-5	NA	CASSQLAAEAAETQYF	TGCGCCAGCAGCCAGTTAGCGGCTGAGGCGGCAGAGACCCAGTACTTC
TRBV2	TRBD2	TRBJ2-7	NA	CASSFRRGGAYEQYF	TGTGCCAGCAGTTTTCGTCGGGGGGGGGCCTACGAGCAGTACTTC
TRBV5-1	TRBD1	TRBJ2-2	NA	CASSSFGQAAGELFF	TGCGCCAGCAGCTCGTTCGGACAGGCTGCCGGGGAGCTGTTTTTT
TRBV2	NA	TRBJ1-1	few	CASSPTRGAFF	TGTGCCAGCAGCCCAACGCGAGGGGCTTTCTTT
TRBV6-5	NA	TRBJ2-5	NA	CASTRDLETQYF	TGTGCCAGCACCCGGGATTTAGAGACCCAGTACTTC
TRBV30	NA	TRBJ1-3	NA	CAWSAPGIAGNTIYF	TGTGCCTGGAGTGCGCCGGGAATAGCTGGAAACACCATATATTTT
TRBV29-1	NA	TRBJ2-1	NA	CSVETYVEQFF	TGCAGCGTTGAAACCTACGTTGAGCAGTTCTTC
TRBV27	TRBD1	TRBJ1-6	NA	CASSLAPGTVSSPLHF	TGTGCCAGCAGTTTGGCTCCCGGGACAGTTTCTTCACCCCTCCACTTT
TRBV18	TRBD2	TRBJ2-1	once	CASSPPGREGPQNEQFF	TGTGCCAGCTCACCCCCCGGGAGGGAAGGGCCTCAAAATGAGCAGTTCTTC
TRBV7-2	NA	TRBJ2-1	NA	CASSPPGAYNEQFF	TGTGCCAGCAGCCCACCCGGGGCCTACAATGAGCAGTTCTTC
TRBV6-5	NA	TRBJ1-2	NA	CASSYGVGGDYGYTF	TGTGCCAGCAGTTACGGAGTAGGGGGAGACTATGGCTACACCTTC
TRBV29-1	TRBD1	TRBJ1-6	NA	CSVRASGGNSPLHF	TGCAGCGTTCGGGCCTCAGGGGGCAATTCACCCCTCCACTTT
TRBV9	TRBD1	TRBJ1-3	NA	CASSPRTGWVGNTIYF	TGTGCCAGCAGCCCCAGGACAGGGTGGGTTGGAAACACCATATATTTT
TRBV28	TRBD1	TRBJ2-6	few	CASSLRWTGGFGANVLTF	TGTGCCAGCAGTTTAAGGTGGACAGGGGGTTTTGGGGCCAACGTCCTGACTTTC
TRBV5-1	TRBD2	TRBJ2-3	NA	CASSTMTSGSTDTQYF	TGCGCCAGCAGCACCATGACTAGCGGGAGCACAGATACGCAGTATTTT
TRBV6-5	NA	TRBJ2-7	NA	CASSYSKQGPYEQYF	TGTGCCAGCAGTTACTCGAAACAGGGTCCCTACGAGCAGTACTTC
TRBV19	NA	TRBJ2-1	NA	CASRLEIGSYNEQFF	TGTGCCAGTAGGCTAGAAATCGGCTCCTACAATGAGCAGTTCTTC
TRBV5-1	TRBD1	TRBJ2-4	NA	CASSYRQGDIQYF	TGCGCCAGCAGCTATAGACAGGGCGACATTCAGTACTTC
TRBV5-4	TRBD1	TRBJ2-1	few	CASSSQGARFNEQFF	TGTGCCAGCAGCTCACAGGGGGCGCGATTTAATGAGCAGTTCTTC
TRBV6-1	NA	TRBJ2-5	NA	CASSELQGLRKEQYF	TGTGCCAGCAGTGAATTGCAGGGGTTAAGGAAAGAGCAGTACTTC
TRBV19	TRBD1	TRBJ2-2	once	CASSHPPTGGYTGELFF	TGTGCCAGTAGCCACCCCCCGACAGGGGGGTACACCGGGGAGCTGTTTTTT
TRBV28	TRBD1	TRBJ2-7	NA	CASTEQTGYEQYF	TGTGCCAGCACCGAACAGACAGGGTACGAGCAGTACTTC
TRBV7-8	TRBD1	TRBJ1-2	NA	CASTLQGAGANYGYTF	TGTGCCAGCACCCTACAGGGGGCGGGTGCTAACTATGGCTACACCTTC
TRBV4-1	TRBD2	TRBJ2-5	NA	CASSPRERGGETQYF	TGCGCCAGCAGCCCCCGAGAGCGGGGGGGGGAGACCCAGTACTTC
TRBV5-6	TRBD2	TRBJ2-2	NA	CASSFVAGYGTGELFF	TGTGCCAGCAGCTTCGTAGCGGGGTATGGCACCGGGGAGCTGTTTTTT
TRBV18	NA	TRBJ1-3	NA	CASSPPPRGNTIYF	TGTGCCAGCTCACCCCCCCCGCGGGGAAACACCATATATTTT
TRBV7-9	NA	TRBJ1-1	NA	CSSSFRTDTEAFF	TGTTCCAGCAGCTTTCGGACAGACACTGAAGCTTTCTTT
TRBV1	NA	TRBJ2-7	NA	CTSSQARERGGLHEQYF	TGCACCAGCAGCCAAGCGAGAGAACGGGGGGGCCTCCACGAGCAGTACTTC
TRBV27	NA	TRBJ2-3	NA	CASSSRRRGEGTDTQYF	TGTGCCAGCAGTTCTAGACGCAGGGGAGAGGGAACAGATACGCAGTATTTT